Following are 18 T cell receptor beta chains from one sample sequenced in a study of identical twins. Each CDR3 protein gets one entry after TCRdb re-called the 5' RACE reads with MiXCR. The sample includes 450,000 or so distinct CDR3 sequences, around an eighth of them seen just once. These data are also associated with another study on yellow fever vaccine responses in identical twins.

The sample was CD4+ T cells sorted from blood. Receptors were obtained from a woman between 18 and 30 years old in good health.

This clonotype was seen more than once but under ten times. This CDR3 reads CASNPGQGFVYEQYF. The CDR3 DNA is TGCGCCAGCAACCCAGGACAGGGGTTCGTCTACGAGCAGTACTTC. The chain carries TRBV23-1 and TRBJ2-7; 9 bases agree with TRBD1. TRBV23-1 is classed as an ORF, of uncertain function. The CDR3 is made up of 15 amino acids. Trimming at V came to 7 bases and at J to 3 bases, leaving 10 bases not matched to a gene.

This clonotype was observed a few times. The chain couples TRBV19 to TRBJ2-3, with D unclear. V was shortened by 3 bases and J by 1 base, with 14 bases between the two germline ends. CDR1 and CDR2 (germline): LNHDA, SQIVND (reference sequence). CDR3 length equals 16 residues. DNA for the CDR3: TGTGCCAGTAGTATTGGCCAGCTTTTCGGCACAGATACGCAGTATTTT. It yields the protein CASSIGQLFGTDTQYF. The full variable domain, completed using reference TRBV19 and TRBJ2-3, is DGGITQSPKYLFRKEGQNVTLSCEQNLNHDAMYWYRQDPGQGLRLIYYSQIVNDFQKGDIAEGYSVSREKKESFPLTVTSAQKNPTAFYLCASSIGQLFGTDTQYFGPGTRLTVL.

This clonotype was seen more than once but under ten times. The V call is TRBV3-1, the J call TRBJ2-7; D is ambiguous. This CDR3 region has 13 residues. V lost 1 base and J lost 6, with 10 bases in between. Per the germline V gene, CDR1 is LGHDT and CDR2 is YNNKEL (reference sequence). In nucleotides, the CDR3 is TGTGCCAGCAGCCAAGCTGCCGGGTTCGAGCAGTACTTC. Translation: CASSQAAGFEQYF.

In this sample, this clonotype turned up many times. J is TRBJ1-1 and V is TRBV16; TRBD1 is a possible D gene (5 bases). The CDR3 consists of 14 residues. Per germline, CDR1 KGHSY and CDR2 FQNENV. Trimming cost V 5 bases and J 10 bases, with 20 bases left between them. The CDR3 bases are TGTGCCAGCAGCGGTCCTAACGCAGGGATCGGAGCTTTCTTT. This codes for CASSGPNAGIGAFF.

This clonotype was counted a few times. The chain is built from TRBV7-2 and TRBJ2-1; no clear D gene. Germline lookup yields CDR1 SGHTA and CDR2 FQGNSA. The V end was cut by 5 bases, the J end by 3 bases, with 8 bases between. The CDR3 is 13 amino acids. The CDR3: CASSPGNYNEQFF. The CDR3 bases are TGTGCCAGCAGCCCCGGAAACTACAATGAGCAGTTCTTC.

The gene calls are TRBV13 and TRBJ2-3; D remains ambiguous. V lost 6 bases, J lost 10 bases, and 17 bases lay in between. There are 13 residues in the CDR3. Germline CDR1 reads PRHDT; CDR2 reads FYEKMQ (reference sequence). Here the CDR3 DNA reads TGTGCCAGCAGAATGACTGCAAGTGGGGCGCAGTATTTT. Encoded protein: CASRMTASGAQYF.

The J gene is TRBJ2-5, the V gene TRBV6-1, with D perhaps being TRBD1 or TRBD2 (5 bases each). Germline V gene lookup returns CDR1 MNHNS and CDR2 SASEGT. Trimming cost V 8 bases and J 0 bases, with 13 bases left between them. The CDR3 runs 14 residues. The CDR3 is CASGPGTYQETQYF. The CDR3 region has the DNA TGTGCCAGCGGGCCGGGGACGTACCAAGAGACCCAGTACTTC.

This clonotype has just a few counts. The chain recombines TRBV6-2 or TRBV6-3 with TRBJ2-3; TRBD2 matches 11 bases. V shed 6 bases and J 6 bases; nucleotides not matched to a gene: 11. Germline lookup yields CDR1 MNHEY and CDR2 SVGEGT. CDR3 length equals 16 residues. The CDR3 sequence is CASRPGWTSGPDTQYF. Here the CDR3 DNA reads TGTGCCAGCAGACCGGGCTGGACTAGCGGGCCTGATACGCAGTATTTT.

The DNA for the CDR3 is TGCGCCAGCAGCAGAACAGGGGCAGGGTCCTACGAGCAGTACTTC. Encoded protein: CASSRTGAGSYEQYF. The chain combines TRBV5-1 with TRBJ2-7, with 7 bases fitting TRBD1. Germline values: CDR1 SGHRS, CDR2 YFSETQ. The CDR3 totals 15 residues. Trimming removed 4 bases from V and 1 base from J; junction bases left unmatched: 8.

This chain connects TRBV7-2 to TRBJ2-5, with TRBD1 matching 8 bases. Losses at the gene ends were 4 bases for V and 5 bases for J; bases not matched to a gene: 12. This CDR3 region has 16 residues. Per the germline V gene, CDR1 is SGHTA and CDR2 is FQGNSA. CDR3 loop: CASSSRGRGQVETQYF. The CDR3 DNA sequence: TGTGCCAGCAGCTCCCGGGGCAGGGGGCAGGTGGAGACCCAGTACTTC.

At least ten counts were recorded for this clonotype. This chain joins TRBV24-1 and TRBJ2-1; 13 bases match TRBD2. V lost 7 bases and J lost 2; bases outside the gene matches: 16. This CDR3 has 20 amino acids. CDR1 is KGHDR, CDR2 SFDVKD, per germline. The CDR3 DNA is TGTGCCACCAGCGGGGAACTAGCGGGGGGGCCGCAAAATCCCTACAATGAGCAGTTCTTC. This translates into CATSGELAGGPQNPYNEQFF.

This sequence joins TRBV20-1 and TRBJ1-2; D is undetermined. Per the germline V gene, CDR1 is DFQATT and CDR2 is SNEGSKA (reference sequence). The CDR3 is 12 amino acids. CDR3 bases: TGCCTGGGAGGCCGGCGCTACTATGGCTACACCTTC. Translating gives CLGGRRYYGYTF.

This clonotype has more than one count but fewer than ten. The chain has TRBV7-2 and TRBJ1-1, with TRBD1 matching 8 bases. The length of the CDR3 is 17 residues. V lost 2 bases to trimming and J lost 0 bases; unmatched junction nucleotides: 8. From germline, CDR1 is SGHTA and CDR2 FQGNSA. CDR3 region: CASSLLRGPRLNTEAFF. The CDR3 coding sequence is TGTGCCAGCAGCTTACTCAGGGGGCCTAGACTGAACACTGAAGCTTTCTTT.

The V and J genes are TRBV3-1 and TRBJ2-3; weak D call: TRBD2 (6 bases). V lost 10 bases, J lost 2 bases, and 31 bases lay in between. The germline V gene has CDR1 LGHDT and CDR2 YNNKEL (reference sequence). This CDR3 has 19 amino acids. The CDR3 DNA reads TGTGCCATCTGTTTACCGCCGGCCAGGACTACCACCCCCACAGATACGCAGTATTTT. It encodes CAICLPPARTTTPTDTQYF.

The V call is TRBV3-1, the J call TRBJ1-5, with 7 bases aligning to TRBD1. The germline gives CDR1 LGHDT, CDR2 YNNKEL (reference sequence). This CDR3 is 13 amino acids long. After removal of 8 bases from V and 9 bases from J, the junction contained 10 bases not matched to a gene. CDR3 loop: CASGPGRDRPQHF. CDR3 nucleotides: TGTGCCAGCGGCCCGGGTAGGGACAGGCCCCAGCATTTT.

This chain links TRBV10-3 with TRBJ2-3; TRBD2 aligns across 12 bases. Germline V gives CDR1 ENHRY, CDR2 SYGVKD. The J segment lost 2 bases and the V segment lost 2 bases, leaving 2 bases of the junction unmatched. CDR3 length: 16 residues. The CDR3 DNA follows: TGTGCCATCAGTGAGAGACTAGCGGGGGACACAGATACGCAGTATTTT. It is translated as CAISERLAGDTDTQYF.

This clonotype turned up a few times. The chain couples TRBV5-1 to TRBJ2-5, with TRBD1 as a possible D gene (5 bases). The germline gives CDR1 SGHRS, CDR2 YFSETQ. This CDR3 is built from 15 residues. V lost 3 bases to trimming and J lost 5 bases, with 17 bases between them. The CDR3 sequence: CASSSENAYRETQYF. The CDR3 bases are TGCGCCAGCAGCTCGGAAAACGCTTACAGGGAGACCCAGTACTTC. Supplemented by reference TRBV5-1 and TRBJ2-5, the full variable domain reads KAGVTQTPRYLIKTRGQQVTLSCSPISGHRSVSWYQQTPGQGLQFLFEYFSETQRNKGNFPGRFSGRQFSNSRSEMNVSTLELGDSALYLCASSSENAYRETQYFGPGTRLLVL.

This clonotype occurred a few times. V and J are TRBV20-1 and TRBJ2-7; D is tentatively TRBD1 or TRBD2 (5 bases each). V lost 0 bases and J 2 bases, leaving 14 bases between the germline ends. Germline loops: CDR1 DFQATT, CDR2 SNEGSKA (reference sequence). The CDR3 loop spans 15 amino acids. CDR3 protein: CSAREGTGRTYEQYF. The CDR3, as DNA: TGCAGTGCTAGAGAAGGGACGGGGAGAACCTACGAGCAGTACTTC.